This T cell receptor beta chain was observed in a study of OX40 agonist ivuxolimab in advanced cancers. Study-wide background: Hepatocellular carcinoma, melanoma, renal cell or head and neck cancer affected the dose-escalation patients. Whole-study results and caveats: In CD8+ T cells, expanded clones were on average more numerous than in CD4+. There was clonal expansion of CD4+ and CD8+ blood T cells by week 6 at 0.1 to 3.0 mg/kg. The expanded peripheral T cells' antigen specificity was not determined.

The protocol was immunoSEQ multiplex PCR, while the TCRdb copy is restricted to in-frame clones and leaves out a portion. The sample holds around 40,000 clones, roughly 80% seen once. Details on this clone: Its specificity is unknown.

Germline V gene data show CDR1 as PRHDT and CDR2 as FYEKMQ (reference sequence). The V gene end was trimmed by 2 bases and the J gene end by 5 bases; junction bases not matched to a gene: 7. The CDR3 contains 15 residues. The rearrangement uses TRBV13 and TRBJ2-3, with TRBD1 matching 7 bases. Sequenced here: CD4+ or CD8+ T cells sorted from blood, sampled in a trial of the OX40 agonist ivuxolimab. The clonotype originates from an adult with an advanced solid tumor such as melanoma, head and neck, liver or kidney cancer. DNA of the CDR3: TGTGCCAGCAGCTTAAGAGGGGGCAGGGGAGATACGCAGTATTTT. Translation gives CASSLRGGRGDTQYF.